This TCR beta chain was recovered during a study of blood T cell repertoires in COVID-19. Study-wide context: Researchers got acute and convalescent COVID-19 samples from the United States, Italy and Spain.

In the authors' workflow: Researchers report that nucleated cell counts were estimated from reference gene primer amplification. Using immunoSEQ multiplex PCR, the repertoire was profiled, and TCRdb retains in-frame clones only, with some absent. V and J calls and clone size are those listed in that table; D and trimming were worked out from the DNA. The sample shows some 110,000 clones, around 70% of them seen only once. Germline V lookup: CDR1 MGHDK, CDR2 SYGVNS. The CDR3 totals 15 residues. V lost 6 bases and J lost 3, with 14 bases in between. Patients in Seattle were enrolled during active infection, then followed longitudinally.

Sample: peripheral blood. V gene TRBV25-1 combines with J gene TRBJ2-2; D may be TRBD2 (6 bases). The TCR comes from a man older than 75 with COVID-19, enrolled during active disease. CDR3: CASSPGGWDTGELFF. The CDR3 DNA is TGTGCCAGCAGCCCCGGAGGGTGGGACACCGGGGAGCTGTTTTTT.